Below, 19 T cell receptor beta chains from the same sample are listed, as sequenced in a study of blood T cells in healthy people across ages. A sample-barcoded 5' primer and a J-beta primer mix were used in a second PCR of roughly 6 to 12 cycles. TCRdb reprocessed the 5' RACE reads with MiXCR, giving one entry per CDR3 protein. The data show a few hundred thousand distinct CDR3 sequences, approximately 47% seen once. Input material: blood. These receptors originate from a man in his 60s in good health.

The chain couples TRBV24-1 to TRBJ1-5; D is unresolved. This CDR3 is 12 amino acids long. Looked up from germline, CDR1 is KGHDR and CDR2 is SFDVKD. V was pared by 5 bases and J by 6 bases, with 7 bases between. This chain's CDR3 is CATSARVQPQHF. CDR3 bases: TGTGCCACCAGTGCCCGGGTTCAGCCCCAGCATTTT.

The chain has TRBV4-3 and TRBJ1-4; 11 bases map to TRBD1. With V trimmed by 4 bases and J by 1 base, 2 bases remained unmatched. The length of the CDR3 is 16 residues. CDR1 and CDR2 (germline): LGHNA, YSLEER. The CDR3 DNA reads as TGCGCCAGCAGCCGGACAGGGGGCAAAACTAATGAAAAACTGTTTTTT. Protein: CASSRTGGKTNEKLFF.

This clonotype was recorded at least ten times. The gene calls are TRBV28 and TRBJ2-7, with 12 bases matching TRBD2. The CDR3 contains 15 residues. The germline V gene encodes CDR1 MDHEN and CDR2 SYDVKM. V dropped 1 base and J dropped 5; count of bases not matched to a gene: 3. CDR3 bases: TGTGCCAGCAGTTTATTCACTAGCGGGAGGAACGAGCAGTACTTC. Protein sequence: CASSLFTSGRNEQYF.

The count of this clonotype is one. V is TRBV27 and J is TRBJ2-1; D may be TRBD2 (5 bases). The V gene lost 4 bases and the J gene lost 6 bases, with 19 bases spanning the gap. There are 16 residues in the CDR3. CDR1 is MNHEY, CDR2 SMNVEV, per germline (reference sequence). CDR3 DNA: TGTGCCAGCAGTTCTTCCTGGATTAGCGAGACCAATGAGCAGTTCTTC. This translates into CASSSSWISETNEQFF.

The J gene is TRBJ2-7, the V gene TRBV28, with D possibly TRBD2 on 6 matching bases. The V gene's germline CDR1 is MDHEN and CDR2 SYDVKM. The germline V and J ends were trimmed by 4 bases and 3 bases, with 16 bases remaining between them. The CDR3 spans 15 residues. CDR3 DNA sequence: TGTGCCAGCAGTTCCCCTAAGGAGGGCCTCTACGAGCAGTACTTC. Translating gives CASSSPKEGLYEQYF.

The rearrangement joins TRBV20-1 to TRBJ2-7; the D gene is possibly TRBD2 (5 bases). The end of the DNA aligns better with TRBJ2-5, so the J call may be wrong. Germline V gives CDR1 DFQATT, CDR2 SNEGSKA (reference sequence). This CDR3 comprises 13 residues. The CDR3 nucleotides are TGCAGTGCTAGGTCACCTAGCCGCGAGACCCAGTACTTC. As protein: CSARSPSRETQYF.

The chain has TRBV5-1 and TRBJ1-1; the D is unclear. Germline V gene sequence: CDR1 SGHRS, CDR2 YFSETQ. V was pared by 4 bases and J by 0 bases, with 7 bases between. The CDR3 is 13 amino acids. This CDR3 reads CASSLEVNTEAFF. The CDR3, as DNA: TGCGCCAGCAGCCTCGAAGTGAACACTGAAGCTTTCTTT.

This rearrangement joins TRBV6-2 or TRBV6-3 to TRBJ1-1, with D unclear. This CDR3 comprises 14 residues. In germline, CDR1 is MNHEY, CDR2 SVGEGT. Trimming removed 8 bases at V and 5 bases at J, with 18 bases between. The CDR3: CASCRVGPMTEAFF. The CDR3 DNA reads TGTGCCAGCTGTCGAGTCGGCCCGATGACTGAAGCTTTCTTT.

This clonotype occurred a few times. V and J are TRBV7-8 and TRBJ2-4, with 8 bases fitting TRBD1. Gene TRBJ2-7 matches the end of the DNA better, so the J call may be wrong. CDR3 length equals 13 residues. Germline V gene sequence: CDR1 SGHVS, CDR2 FQNEAQ. This CDR3 reads CASSAGQGREQYF. The DNA of the CDR3 is TGTGCCAGCAGCGCAGGACAGGGACGCGAGCAGTACTTC.

The rearrangement joins TRBV6-5 to TRBJ2-1; D gene unclear. The CDR3 contains 14 residues. V was clipped by 5 bases and J by 6 bases, with 14 bases between them. The germline CDR1 and CDR2 sequences are MNHEY and SVGAGI. CDR3 sequence: CASSPSEIGNEQFF. The CDR3 coding sequence is TGTGCCAGCAGTCCTTCGGAGATCGGCAATGAGCAGTTCTTC.

The chain combines TRBV6-5 with TRBJ2-3; D call uncertain. V was clipped by 2 bases and J by 1 base, with 10 bases between them. Germline V gives CDR1 MNHEY, CDR2 SVGAGI. This CDR3 spans 15 amino acids. The CDR3 spells CASSYGNRGTDTQYF. DNA of the CDR3: TGTGCCAGCAGTTACGGGAATCGGGGCACAGATACGCAGTATTTT.

The J gene is TRBJ2-1, the V gene TRBV6-2 or TRBV6-3, with a tentative D call TRBD2 (6 bases). The DNA end favors TRBJ2-7, so the J call may be wrong. Per the germline V gene, CDR1 is MNHEY and CDR2 is SVGEGT. This CDR3 region has 13 residues. DNA for the CDR3: TGTGCCATCGGACTACAACCCTACAATGAGCAGTACTTC. Translating gives CAIGLQPYNEQYF.

This sequence joins TRBV20-1 and TRBJ2-1; 7 bases match TRBD2. Germline V gene sequence: CDR1 DFQATT, CDR2 SNEGSKA (reference sequence). This CDR3 is built from 15 residues. V was clipped by 4 bases and J by 0 bases; unmatched bases: 6. The CDR3 reads CSANGLESSYNEQFF. CDR3 DNA sequence: TGCAGTGCTAACGGACTAGAGAGCTCCTACAATGAGCAGTTCTTC.

Regarding this clonotype: Given a much more abundant clone one base away, this may be a read error. The V and J genes are TRBV5-6 and TRBJ1-2; 7 bases match TRBD1. The CDR3 is 14 residues long. Germline assignment: CDR1 SGHDT and CDR2 YYEEEE. The CDR3 spells CARSRGQQIYGYTF. CDR3 nucleotides: TGTGCCCGCAGCAGGGGACAGCAAATCTATGGCTACACCTTC.

This chain uses TRBV2 with TRBJ2-6; possibly TRBD1 or TRBD2 for D (5 bases each). The CDR3 has 19 residues. Germline CDR1 reads SNHLY; CDR2 reads FYNNEI. The V and J ends lost 3 bases and 2 bases respectively, with 20 bases between them. The DNA for the CDR3 is TGTGCCAGCAGTGATAGGGTGGGGGACCCTCGGACTGGGGCCAACGTCCTGACTTTC. Translating gives CASSDRVGDPRTGANVLTF.

This chain links TRBV7-2 with TRBJ2-7, with 7 bases aligning to TRBD2. J gave up 2 bases and V 1 base, and 5 bases lay outside the gene matches. Germline-derived CDR1 and CDR2 are SGHTA and FQGNSA. The CDR3 length is 15 residues. CDR3 region: CASSLGASGAYEQYF. The CDR3 nucleotides read TGTGCCAGCAGCTTAGGGGCTAGCGGAGCCTACGAGCAGTACTTC.

The rearrangement links TRBV6-5 to TRBJ1-1, with D uncertain. Germline lookup yields CDR1 MNHEY and CDR2 SVGAGI. This CDR3 spans 15 amino acids. With 2 bases removed from V and 2 bases from J, the gap between germline ends came to 12 bases. CDR3 DNA sequence: TGTGCCAGCAGTTACGGGAATACAGCAAACACTGAAGCTTTCTTT. Amino acids: CASSYGNTANTEAFF.

The genes are TRBV3-1 and TRBJ1-1; D gene unclear. CDR3 length: 14 amino acids. Germline CDR1 reads LGHDT; CDR2 reads YNNKEL (reference sequence). The V end lost 0 bases, the J end lost 11 bases, and 16 bases lay between the germline ends. The CDR3 reads CASSQEGPFEDAFF. Written as DNA, the CDR3 is TGTGCCAGCAGCCAAGAAGGCCCGTTTGAGGATGCTTTCTTT.

The CDR3 nucleotides are TGTGCCAGCAGCCCCCAGTCGGGGGGGCGCGGCTACACCTTC. This sequence encodes CASSPQSGGRGYTF. The chain has TRBV14 and TRBJ1-2; D possibly corresponds to TRBD1 (6 bases). The CDR3 is made up of 14 amino acids. V lost 4 bases and J lost 8, with 17 bases in between. Per the germline V gene, CDR1 is SGHDN and CDR2 is FVKESK.